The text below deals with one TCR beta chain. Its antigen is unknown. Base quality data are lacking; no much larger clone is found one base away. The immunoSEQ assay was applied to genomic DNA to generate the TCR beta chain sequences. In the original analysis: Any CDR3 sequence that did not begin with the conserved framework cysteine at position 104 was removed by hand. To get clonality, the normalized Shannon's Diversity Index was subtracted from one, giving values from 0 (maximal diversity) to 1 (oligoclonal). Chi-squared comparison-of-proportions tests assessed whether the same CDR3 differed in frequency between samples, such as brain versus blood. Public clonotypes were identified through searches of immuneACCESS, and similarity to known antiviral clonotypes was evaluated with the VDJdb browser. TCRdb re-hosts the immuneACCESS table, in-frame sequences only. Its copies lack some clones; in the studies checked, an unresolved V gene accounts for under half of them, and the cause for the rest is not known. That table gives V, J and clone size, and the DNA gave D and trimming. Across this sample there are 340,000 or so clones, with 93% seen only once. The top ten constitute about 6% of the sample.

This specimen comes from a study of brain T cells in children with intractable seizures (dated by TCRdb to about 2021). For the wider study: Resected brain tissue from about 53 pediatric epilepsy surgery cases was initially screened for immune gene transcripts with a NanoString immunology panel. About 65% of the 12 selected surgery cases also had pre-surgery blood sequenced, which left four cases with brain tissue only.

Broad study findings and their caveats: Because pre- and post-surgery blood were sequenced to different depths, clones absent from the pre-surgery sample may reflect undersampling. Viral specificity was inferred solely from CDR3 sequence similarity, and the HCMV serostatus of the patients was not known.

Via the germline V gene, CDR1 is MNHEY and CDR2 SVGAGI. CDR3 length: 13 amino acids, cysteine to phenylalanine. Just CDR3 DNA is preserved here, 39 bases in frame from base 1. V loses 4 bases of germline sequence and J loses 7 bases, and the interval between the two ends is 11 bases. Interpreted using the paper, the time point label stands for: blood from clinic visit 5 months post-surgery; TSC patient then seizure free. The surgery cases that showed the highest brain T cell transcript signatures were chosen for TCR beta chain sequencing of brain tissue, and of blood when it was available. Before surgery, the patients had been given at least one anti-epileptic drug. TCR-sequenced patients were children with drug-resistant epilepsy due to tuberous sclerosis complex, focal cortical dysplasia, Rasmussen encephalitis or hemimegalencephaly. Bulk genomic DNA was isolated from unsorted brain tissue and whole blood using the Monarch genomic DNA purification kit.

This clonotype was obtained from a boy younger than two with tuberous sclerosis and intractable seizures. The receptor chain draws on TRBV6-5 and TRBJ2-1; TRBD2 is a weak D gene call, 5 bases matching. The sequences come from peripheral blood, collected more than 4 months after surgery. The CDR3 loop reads CASSSEERNEQFF. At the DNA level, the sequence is TGTGCCAGCAGTTCCGAGGAGCGGAATGAGCAGTTCTTC.